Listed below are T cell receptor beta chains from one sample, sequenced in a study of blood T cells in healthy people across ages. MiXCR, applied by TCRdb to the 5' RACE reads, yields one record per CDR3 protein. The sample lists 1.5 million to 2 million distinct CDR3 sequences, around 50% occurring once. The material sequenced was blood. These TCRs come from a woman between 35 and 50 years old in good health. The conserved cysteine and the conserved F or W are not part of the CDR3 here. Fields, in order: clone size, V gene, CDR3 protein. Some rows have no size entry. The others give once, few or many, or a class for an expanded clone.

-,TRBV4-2,ASSQVTGGDGYT
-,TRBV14,ASSQLETGEQY
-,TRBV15,ATRTRGSEPQH
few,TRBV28,ASLGTATPSSGANVLT
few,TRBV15,ATSRVLGLGSSYNEQF
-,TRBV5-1,AGSSQGETQY
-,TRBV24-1,ATSDPGSGSYSYT
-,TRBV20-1,SAVDRGIYNNSPLH
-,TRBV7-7,ASSNSPGQETQY
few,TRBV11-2,ASSPEGGIRYEQY
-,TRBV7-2,ASSDHPGTAEAF
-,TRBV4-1,ASSQGPGRGHNSPLH
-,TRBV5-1,ASGTGTSGGYADTQY
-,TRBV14,ASSQASGFDQETQY
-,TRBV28,ASRSPHMSGVSNQPQH
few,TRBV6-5,ASTGYGDGYT
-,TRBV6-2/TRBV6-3,ASSYSLAGGRREQF
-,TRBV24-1,ATSALAGEQETQY